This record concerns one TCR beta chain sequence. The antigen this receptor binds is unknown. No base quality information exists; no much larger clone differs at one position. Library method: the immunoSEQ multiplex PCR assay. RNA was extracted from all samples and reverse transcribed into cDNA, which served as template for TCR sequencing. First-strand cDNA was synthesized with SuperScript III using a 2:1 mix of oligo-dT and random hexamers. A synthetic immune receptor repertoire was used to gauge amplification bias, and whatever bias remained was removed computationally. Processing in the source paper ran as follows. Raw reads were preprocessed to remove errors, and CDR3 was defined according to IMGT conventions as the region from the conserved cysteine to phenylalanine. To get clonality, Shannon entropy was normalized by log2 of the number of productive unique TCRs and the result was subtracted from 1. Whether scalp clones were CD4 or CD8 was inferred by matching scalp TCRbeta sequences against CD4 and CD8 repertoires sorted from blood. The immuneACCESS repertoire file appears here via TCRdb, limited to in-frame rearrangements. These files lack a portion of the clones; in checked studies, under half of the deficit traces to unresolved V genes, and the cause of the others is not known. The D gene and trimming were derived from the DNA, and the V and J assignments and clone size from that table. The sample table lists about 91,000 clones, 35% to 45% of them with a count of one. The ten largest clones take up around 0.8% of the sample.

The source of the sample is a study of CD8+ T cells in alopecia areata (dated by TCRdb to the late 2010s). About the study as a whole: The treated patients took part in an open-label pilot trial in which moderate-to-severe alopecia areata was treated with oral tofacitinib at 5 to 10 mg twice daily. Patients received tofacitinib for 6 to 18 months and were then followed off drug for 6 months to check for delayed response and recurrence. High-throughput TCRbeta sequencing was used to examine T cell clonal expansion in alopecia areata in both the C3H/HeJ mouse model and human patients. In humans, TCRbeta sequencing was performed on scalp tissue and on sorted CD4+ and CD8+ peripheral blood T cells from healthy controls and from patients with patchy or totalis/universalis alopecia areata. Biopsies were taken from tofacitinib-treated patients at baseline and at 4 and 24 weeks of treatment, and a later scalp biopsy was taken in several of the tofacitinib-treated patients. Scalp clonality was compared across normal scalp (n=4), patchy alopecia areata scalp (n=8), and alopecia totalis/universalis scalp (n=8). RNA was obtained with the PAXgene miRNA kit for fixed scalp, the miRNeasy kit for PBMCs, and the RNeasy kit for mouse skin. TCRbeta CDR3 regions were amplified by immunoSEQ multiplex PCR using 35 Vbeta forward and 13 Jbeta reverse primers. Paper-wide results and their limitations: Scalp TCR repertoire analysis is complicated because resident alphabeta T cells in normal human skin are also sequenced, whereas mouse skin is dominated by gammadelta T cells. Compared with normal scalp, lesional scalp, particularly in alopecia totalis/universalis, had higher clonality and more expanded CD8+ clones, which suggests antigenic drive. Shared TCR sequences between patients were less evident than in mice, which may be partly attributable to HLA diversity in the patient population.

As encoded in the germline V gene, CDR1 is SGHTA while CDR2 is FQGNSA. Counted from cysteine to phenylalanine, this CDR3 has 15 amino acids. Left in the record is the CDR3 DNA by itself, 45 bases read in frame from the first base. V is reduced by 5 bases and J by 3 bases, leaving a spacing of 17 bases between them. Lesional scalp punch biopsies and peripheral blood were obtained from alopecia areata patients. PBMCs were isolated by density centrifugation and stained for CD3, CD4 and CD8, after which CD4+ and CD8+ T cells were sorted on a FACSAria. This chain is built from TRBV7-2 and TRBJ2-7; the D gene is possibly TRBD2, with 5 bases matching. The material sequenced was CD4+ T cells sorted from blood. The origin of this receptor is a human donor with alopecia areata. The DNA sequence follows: TGTGCCAGCAGCCGGTCGCCCGACTACCTCTACGAGCAGTACTTC. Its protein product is CASSRSPDYLYEQYF.